The clone carrying this T cell receptor beta chain was counted only a few times. Antigen unknown. The entry originates in a study of T-cell reconstitution after alpha-beta-depleted transplantation in children. Broader study findings: Expanded clones from the graft, numbering several hundred, reportedly supplied alpha-beta T cells about two months after transplant.

V lost 4 bases and J 1 base, leaving 13 bases between the germline ends. This CDR3 has 15 residues. Per the germline V gene, CDR1 is MNHEY and CDR2 is SMNVEV (reference sequence). Unique molecular identifiers were incorporated when the TCRbeta library was constructed. Each CDR3 protein gets one entry after TCRdb re-called the PCR reads with MiXCR. The sample holds around 45,000 distinct CDR3 sequences, under 60% seen once. The specimen was peripheral blood, collected before TCRalphabeta/CD19-depleted stem cell transplant. The chain couples TRBV27 to TRBJ1-1; D is uncertain. The sequence was collected from a boy in the first two years of life with SCID, due to receive a stem cell transplant. CDR3 coding DNA: TGTGCCAGCAGTTCAAGGGCGTCGGGGAACACTGAAGCTTTCTTT. Its protein product is CASSSRASGNTEAFF.